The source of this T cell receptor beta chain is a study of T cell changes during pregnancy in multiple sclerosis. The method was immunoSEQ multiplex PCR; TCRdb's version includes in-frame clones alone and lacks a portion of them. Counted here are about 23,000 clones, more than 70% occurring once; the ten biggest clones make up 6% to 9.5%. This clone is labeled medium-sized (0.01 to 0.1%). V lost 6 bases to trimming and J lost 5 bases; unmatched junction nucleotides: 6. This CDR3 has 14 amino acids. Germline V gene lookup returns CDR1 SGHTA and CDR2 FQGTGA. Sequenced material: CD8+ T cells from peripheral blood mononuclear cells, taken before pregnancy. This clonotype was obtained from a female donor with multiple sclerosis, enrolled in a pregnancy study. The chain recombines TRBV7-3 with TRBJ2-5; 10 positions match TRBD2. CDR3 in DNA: TGTGCCAGCAGTTTAGCGGGAGGAGCGGAGACCCAGTACTTC. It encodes CASSLAGGAETQYF.